Listed here are 27 T cell receptor beta chains from one sample, sequenced in a study of identical twins. TCRdb fed the 5' RACE reads into MiXCR, producing one record per CDR3 protein. In the table there are more than 1.5 million distinct CDR3 sequences, 25% to 35% of which are singletons. The specimen sequenced was cord blood. Receptor source: a newborn girl in good health.

This clonotype showed up just a few times. The chain couples TRBV27 to TRBJ2-7; D may be TRBD1 (6 bases). In germline, CDR1 is MNHEY, CDR2 SMNVEV (reference sequence). This CDR3 region has 13 residues. Deletions cut 6 bases from V and 3 bases from J, with 12 bases between. The CDR3 DNA reads as TGTGCCAGCAGAACTTCGGACAGCTACGAGCAGTACTTC. This encodes CASRTSDSYEQYF.

This rearrangement joins TRBV13 to TRBJ2-7; perhaps TRBD2 as D (5 bases). With 10 bases removed from V and 0 bases from J, the gap between germline ends came to 16 bases. The germline gives CDR1 PRHDT, CDR2 FYEKMQ (reference sequence). This CDR3 comprises 14 residues. CDR3 residues: CATGPHGNSYEQYF. For the CDR3, the DNA is TGTGCCACCGGACCCCACGGGAACTCCTACGAGCAGTACTTC. The full variable domain, rest sourced from reference TRBV13 and TRBJ2-7, is AAGVIQSPRHLIKEKRETATLKCYPIPRHDTVYWYQQGPGQDPQFLISFYEKMQSDKGSIPDRFSAQQFSDYHSELNMSSLELGDSALYFCATGPHGNSYEQYFGPGTRLTVT.

The chain combines TRBV20-1 with TRBJ1-4; D gene ambiguous. The CDR3 has 15 residues. Trimming removed 0 bases from V and 0 bases from J, with 8 bases in between. Looked up from germline, CDR1 is DFQATT and CDR2 is SNEGSKA (reference sequence). CDR3 nucleotides: TGCAGTGCTAGAGATGCAGGACCAACTAATGAAAAACTGTTTTTT. It translates to CSARDAGPTNEKLFF.

This chain joins TRBV12-3 or TRBV12-4 and TRBJ2-5, with TRBD2 matching over 11 bases. V gave up 5 bases and J gave up 11 bases; unmatched junction bases: 10. The CDR3 totals 14 residues. CDR3 region: CASSPTSGTWGQYF. CDR3 bases: TGTGCCAGCAGTCCGACTAGCGGGACCTGGGGTCAGTACTTC.

This clonotype was picked up a small number of times. The chain recombines TRBV5-1 with TRBJ1-5, with 8 nucleotides matching TRBD1. The V gene end was trimmed by 0 bases and the J gene end by 6 bases; junction bases not matched to a gene: 2. In germline, CDR1 is SGHRS, CDR2 YFSETQ. CDR3 length equals 14 residues. CDR3 DNA: TGCGCCAGCAGCTTGGGGACAGGGCGTCAGCCCCAGCATTTT. It codes for CASSLGTGRQPQHF.

This clonotype has more than one count but fewer than ten. This rearrangement joins TRBV2 to TRBJ2-5; D not certain. Germline loops: CDR1 SNHLY, CDR2 FYNNEI. The CDR3 is 14 amino acids. Deletions cut 4 bases from V and 5 bases from J, with 14 bases between. Written as DNA, the CDR3 is TGTGCCAGCAGTGGACCCTTCAGAGCGGAGACCCAGTACTTC. The encoded protein is CASSGPFRAETQYF.

The rearrangement links TRBV6-1 to TRBJ2-1, with TRBD1 identical over 8 bases. Germline V CDR1 and CDR2: MNHNS, SASEGT. This CDR3 region has 12 residues. V gave up 11 bases and J gave up 7 bases; unmatched junction bases: 7. CDR3 residues: CAGQGRRNEQFF. In DNA form, the CDR3 reads TGTGCCGGACAGGGTCGTCGGAATGAGCAGTTCTTC.

This sequence joins TRBV29-1 and TRBJ1-1; 9 positions agree with TRBD1. V dropped 5 bases and J dropped 4; count of bases not matched to a gene: 17. Germline CDR1 reads SQVTM; CDR2 reads ANQGSEA. The CDR3 totals 17 residues. Here the CDR3 DNA reads TGCAGCGTTCCCTCAAGGCGACAGGGGGTTTCAGGCACTGAAGCTTTCTTT. It codes for CSVPSRRQGVSGTEAFF.

This clonotype was seen only a few times. The chain has TRBV28 and TRBJ2-7, with 8 bases fitting TRBD2. The CDR3 extends over 17 amino acids. Germline CDR1 and CDR2: MDHEN and SYDVKM. The junction had 18 bases not matched to a gene; V was cut back by 7 bases and J by 4 bases. The CDR3 is CASNSDPQAGARYEQYF. CDR3 nucleotide sequence: TGTGCCAGCAATTCCGATCCTCAAGCGGGAGCCAGGTACGAGCAGTACTTC. Variable domain in full (rest from reference TRBV28 and TRBJ2-7): DVKVTQSSRYLVKRTGEKVFLECVQDMDHENMFWYRQDPGLGLRLIYFSYDVKMKEKGDIPEGYSVSREKKERFSLILESASTNQTSMYLCASNSDPQAGARYEQYFGPGTRLTVT.

The chain joins TRBV20-1 to TRBJ2-3; the D gene is possibly TRBD2 (5 bases). CDR1 DFQATT and CDR2 SNEGSKA come from the germline V gene (reference sequence). This CDR3 has 13 residues. V lost 6 bases to trimming and J lost 8 bases, with 18 bases between them. This CDR3 is CSAYSPSGFTQYF. The DNA for the CDR3 is TGCAGTGCCTATAGCCCCAGCGGCTTTACGCAGTATTTT.

This clonotype was recorded many times. The chain links TRBV6-5 to TRBJ2-3; tentatively, D is TRBD2 (5 bases). From germline, CDR1 is MNHEY and CDR2 SVGAGI. Deletions cut 4 bases from V and 2 bases from J, with 10 bases between. The CDR3 spans 14 residues. Written as DNA, the CDR3 is TGTGCCAGCAGTTCCCCGGGATCCACAGATACGCAGTATTTT. Its translation is CASSSPGSTDTQYF.

On this clonotype: A read error may account for a junction end that differs from germline. The genes are TRBV27 and TRBJ2-3, with D perhaps TRBD2 (7 bases). Germline CDR1 is MNHEY and CDR2 is SMNVEV (reference sequence). The CDR3 totals 15 residues. CDR3 region: CASRLGATSPDTQYF. The CDR3 coding sequence is TGCGCCAGCAGACTGGGGGCGACTAGCCCAGATACGCAGTATTTT.

A word on this clonotype: This CDR3 is missing its conserved last phenylalanine or tryptophan, likely due to a read error. This chain uses TRBV29-1 with TRBJ1-1; no reliable D call. V lost 7 bases, J lost 1 base, and 7 bases lay in between. CDR3 length equals 11 residues. From germline, CDR1 is SQVTM and CDR2 ANQGSEA. The CDR3 spells CSAYWNTEAFV. The CDR3 bases are TGCAGCGCCTATTGGAACACTGAAGCTTTCGTT.

The chain combines TRBV4-1 with TRBJ2-1, with 7 bases lining up with TRBD1. Trimming removed 2 bases from V and 4 bases from J; junction bases left unmatched: 5. This CDR3 is built from 15 residues. CDR1 is MGHRA, CDR2 YSYEKL, per germline. Here the CDR3 reads CASSQPRQGYNEQFF. CDR3 DNA: TGCGCCAGCAGCCAACCCCGACAGGGTTACAATGAGCAGTTCTTC.

This clonotype has more than one count but fewer than ten. The V call is TRBV29-1, the J call TRBJ1-2; D gene unclear. V was shortened by 7 bases and J by 5 bases, with 8 bases between the two germline ends. Germline loops: CDR1 SQVTM, CDR2 ANQGSEA. The CDR3 spans 10 residues. The CDR3 spells CSAGEYGYTF. The CDR3, as DNA: TGCAGCGCTGGCGAATATGGCTACACCTTC.

The rearrangement uses TRBV28 and TRBJ2-3, with 9 positions matching TRBD1. V shed 4 bases and J 4 bases; nucleotides not matched to a gene: 6. The germline gives CDR1 MDHEN, CDR2 SYDVKM. The CDR3 runs to 15 residues. The CDR3 region has the DNA TGTGCCAGCAGTTCCGGACAGGGGAACTCAGATACGCAGTATTTT. Translating gives CASSSGQGNSDTQYF.

This clonotype was seen more than once but under ten times. The chain links TRBV28 to TRBJ2-1; tentative D call: TRBD2 (5 bases). The CDR3 has 13 residues. Trimming left V 4 bases short and J 13 bases short, with 17 bases between. In germline, CDR1 is MDHEN, CDR2 SYDVKM. CDR3 DNA sequence: TGTGCCAGCAGTTACTTCCGCCGGGATGGTCAGTTCTTC. It yields the protein CASSYFRRDGQFF.

This chain links TRBV4-1 with TRBJ2-5; 13 bases agree with TRBD2. The length of the CDR3 is 17 residues. The germline gives CDR1 MGHRA, CDR2 YSYEKL. Trimming cost V 0 bases and J 11 bases; bases outside gene matches: 12. CDR3 protein: CASSQESRLAGGREQYF. The CDR3 nucleotides are TGCGCCAGCAGCCAAGAGTCGAGACTAGCGGGAGGTCGGGAGCAGTACTTC.

Of note for this clonotype: This may be a read error, as it is one base from a much larger clone. The chain joins TRBV14 to TRBJ2-5; D uncertain. Trimming pared 1 base from V and 11 bases from J, leaving 14 bases between. Germline CDR1 and CDR2: SGHDN and FVKESK. CDR3 size: 13 residues. CDR3 sequence: CASSQGPYNEQYF. The CDR3 nucleotides are TGTGCCAGCAGCCAAGGCCCCTACAATGAGCAGTACTTC.

Here the CDR3 reads CSAQGLAGVTGELFF. The CDR3 nucleotides are TGCAGTGCGCAAGGACTAGCGGGAGTCACCGGGGAGCTGTTTTTT. The chain is built from TRBV20-1 and TRBJ2-2; 13 nucleotides match TRBD2. This CDR3 is built from 15 residues. After removal of 6 bases from V and 4 bases from J, the junction contained 5 bases not matched to a gene. Germline CDR1 DFQATT, CDR2 SNEGSKA (reference sequence).

This clonotype has only a few counts. The chain joins TRBV10-3 to TRBJ2-7; D possibly matches TRBD1 or TRBD2 (5 bases each). This CDR3 has 14 residues. The germline V gene encodes CDR1 ENHRY and CDR2 SYGVKD. With 2 bases removed from V and 4 bases from J, the gap between germline ends came to 12 bases. The CDR3 DNA is TGTGCCATCAGTGAGGGGGGTGAAAGATACGAGCAGTACTTC. This gives the protein CAISEGGERYEQYF.

This clonotype was recorded a few times. The chain combines TRBV10-3 with TRBJ2-7; D is perhaps TRBD1 (6 bases). CDR3 size: 14 residues. The V end lost 4 bases, the J end lost 1 base, and 11 bases lay between the germline ends. CDR1 is ENHRY and CDR2 is SYGVKD in the germline V gene. The CDR3 DNA reads as TGTGCCATCAGTGCCCGGGACACTTCCTACGAGCAGTACTTC. Protein sequence: CAISARDTSYEQYF.

For this clonotype: At one end, the junction sequence differs from germline, possibly due to a read error. The chain has TRBV29-1 and TRBJ1-1; the D gene is possibly TRBD1 (6 bases). Germline loops: CDR1 SQVTM, CDR2 ANQGSEA. The CDR3 consists of 11 residues. CDR3 region: CNVVTGGEAFF. CDR3 DNA: TGCAACGTTGTGACAGGAGGTGAAGCTTTCTTT.

A few counts support this clonotype. This rearrangement joins TRBV27 to TRBJ2-1, with D maybe TRBD1 (6 bases). Trimming stripped 5 bases from V and 2 bases from J, with 10 bases between. Germline-derived CDR1 and CDR2 are MNHEY and SMNVEV (reference sequence). The CDR3 spans 14 residues. The CDR3 here is CASSPGHTYNEQFF. DNA of the CDR3: TGTGCCAGCAGTCCGGGACACACCTACAATGAGCAGTTCTTC.

This clonotype was recorded a few times. V is TRBV2 and J is TRBJ2-6; a weak D match, TRBD2 (6 bases). This CDR3 has 16 amino acids. CDR1 is SNHLY and CDR2 is FYNNEI in the germline V gene. V was trimmed by 5 bases and J by 2 bases, leaving 13 bases between them. The CDR3 spells CASSPSGVAGANVLTF. CDR3 nucleotide sequence: TGTGCCAGCAGTCCCTCGGGGGTAGCTGGGGCCAACGTCCTGACTTTC.

This clonotype was counted many times. This rearrangement joins TRBV28 to TRBJ2-1; 7 nucleotides align to TRBD2. The V gene's germline CDR1 is MDHEN and CDR2 SYDVKM. The junction had 1 base not matched to a gene; V was cut back by 1 base and J by 13 bases. The length of the CDR3 is 11 residues. The CDR3 DNA sequence: TGTGCCAGCAGTTTATCTAGCGGCCAGTTCTTC. Its protein is CASSLSSGQFF.

This clonotype has just a few counts. The rearrangement joins TRBV10-3 to TRBJ1-2; D is unclear. The germline V gene encodes CDR1 ENHRY and CDR2 SYGVKD. CDR3 size: 15 residues. Trimming pared 6 bases from V and 2 bases from J, leaving 16 bases between. The CDR3 spells CAISPVGGSNYGYTF. CDR3 nucleotide sequence: TGTGCCATCAGCCCTGTGGGTGGTTCGAACTATGGCTACACCTTC.